This T cell receptor beta chain emerged from a study of blood T cell repertoires in COVID-19. Study overall: The samples span acute and convalescent COVID-19 from the United States, Italy and Spain. PBMCs, B-cell-depleted T cells, or T cells provided the cDNA or gDNA that made up the material.

In the source study's methods: Nucleated cell counts were estimated from reference gene primer amplification. Libraries were prepared by immunoSEQ multiplex PCR; TCRdb keeps only in-frame clonotypes and omits some of them. V and J calls and clone size come straight from that table; D and trimming were deduced from the DNA. Counted here are 250,000 or so clones, 84% occurring once; the ten biggest clones make up over 1.5%. This CDR3 contains 16 residues. In germline, CDR1 is LGHDT, CDR2 YNNKEL (reference sequence). V trimming: 1 base; J trimming: 2 bases; junction bases outside the gene matches: 4. The V and J genes are TRBV3-1 (or the pseudogene TRBV3-2) and TRBJ2-3, with TRBD1 identical over 9 bases. Material: peripheral blood. The sequence was obtained from a woman aged 35 to 49 who had recovered from COVID-19. DNA of the CDR3: TGTGCCAGCAGCCAAGGGACAGGGGCCGTCACAGATACGCAGTATTTT. This sequence encodes CASSQGTGAVTDTQYF.